The rows below give T cell receptor beta chains drawn from one sample of a study of T cell clones after liver transplantation. Sequencing was performed with immunoSEQ multiplex PCR; in TCRdb, only in-frame clones are kept and a portion is missing. The sample lists tens of thousands of clones, over 80% occurring once. The material sequenced was CD4+ T cells from blood, taken at the 22-month timepoint. Receptors originate from a human patient who received a liver transplant. Some T cells may have originated in the graft donor. The CDR3 runs from the conserved cysteine through the conserved F or W. Each record gives: CDR3 protein, CDR3 DNA, clone size, V gene, J gene, D gene. D genes are given only for firm matches. The size field is filled for only some rows; it gives once, few, many or a size class.

CDR3aa: CASSERDRGLLETGELFF; CDR3nt: TGTGCCAGCAGCGAAAGGGACAGGGGTCTTTTAGAAACCGGGGAGCTGTTTTTT; abundance: .; v_gene: TRBV9; j_gene: TRBJ2-2; d_gene: TRBD1
CDR3aa: CASSYFGGMNQPQHF; CDR3nt: TGTGCCAGCAGTTACTTTGGAGGGATGAATCAGCCCCAGCATTTT; abundance: .; v_gene: TRBV6-6; j_gene: TRBJ1-5; d_gene: .
CDR3aa: CASSIVEYTEAFF; CDR3nt: TGTGCCAGTAGTATAGTCGAGTACACTGAAGCTTTCTTT; abundance: .; v_gene: TRBV19; j_gene: TRBJ1-1; d_gene: .
CDR3aa: CATSRGGAGNTIYF; CDR3nt: TGTGCCACCAGCAGAGGGGGCGCTGGAAACACCATATATTTT; abundance: .; v_gene: TRBV15; j_gene: TRBJ1-3; d_gene: .
CDR3aa: CASSPGQGSNQPQHF; CDR3nt: TGCGCCAGCAGCCCGGGACAGGGGAGCAATCAGCCCCAGCATTTT; abundance: .; v_gene: TRBV4-3; j_gene: TRBJ1-5; d_gene: TRBD1
CDR3aa: CASSPGTGLYEQYF; CDR3nt: TGTGCCAGCAGCCCCGGGACAGGGCTCTACGAGCAGTACTTC; abundance: .; v_gene: TRBV11-3; j_gene: TRBJ2-7; d_gene: TRBD1
CDR3aa: CASSQLGGSGANVLTF; CDR3nt: TGCGCCAGCAGCCAGCTAGGGGGCTCTGGGGCCAACGTCCTGACTTTC; abundance: few; v_gene: TRBV4-3; j_gene: TRBJ2-6; d_gene: .
CDR3aa: CASKPRGETQYF; CDR3nt: TGTGCCAGCAAACCGAGGGGGGAGACCCAGTACTTC; abundance: .; v_gene: TRBV28; j_gene: TRBJ2-5; d_gene: .
CDR3aa: CASSLDILAGGETQYF; CDR3nt: TGTGCCAGCAGCTTAGATATTCTAGCGGGAGGGGAGACCCAGTACTTC; abundance: .; v_gene: TRBV11-2; j_gene: TRBJ2-5; d_gene: TRBD2
CDR3aa: CASSFDRNTYEQYF; CDR3nt: TGTGCCAGCAGTTTCGACAGAAATACCTACGAGCAGTACTTC; abundance: .; v_gene: TRBV27; j_gene: TRBJ2-7; d_gene: .
CDR3aa: CAISESRGEQYF; CDR3nt: TGTGCCATCAGTGAGTCGAGGGGGGAGCAGTACTTC; abundance: .; v_gene: TRBV10-3; j_gene: TRBJ2-7; d_gene: .
CDR3aa: CASSSLQSTDTQYF; CDR3nt: TGTGCCAGCAGCTCCCTACAATCTACAGATACGCAGTATTTT; abundance: once; v_gene: TRBV7-8; j_gene: TRBJ2-3; d_gene: .
CDR3aa: CASRTTTGPGETQYF; CDR3nt: TGTGCCAGCAGAACGACGACAGGCCCAGGAGAGACCCAGTACTTC; abundance: .; v_gene: TRBV28; j_gene: TRBJ2-5; d_gene: .
CDR3aa: CASGLKGGTEAFF; CDR3nt: TGTGCTAGTGGTTTGAAGGGGGGAACTGAAGCTTTCTTT; abundance: .; v_gene: TRBV12-5; j_gene: TRBJ1-1; d_gene: .
CDR3aa: CASSPGQGNTEAFF; CDR3nt: TGTGCCAGCAGCCCGGGACAGGGGAACACTGAAGCTTTCTTT; abundance: few; v_gene: TRBV7-6; j_gene: TRBJ1-1; d_gene: TRBD1
CDR3aa: CASSYIGTSSTDTQYF; CDR3nt: TGTGCCAGCAGTTACATAGGGACTAGCAGCACAGATACGCAGTATTTT; abundance: .; v_gene: TRBV7-8; j_gene: TRBJ2-3; d_gene: TRBD2
CDR3aa: CSGGGRDGGGGEQYF; CDR3nt: TGCAGCGGCGGCGGCCGGGACGGGGGCGGGGGGGAGCAGTACTTC; abundance: .; v_gene: TRBV29-1; j_gene: TRBJ2-7; d_gene: TRBD2
CDR3aa: CASSVGDLYYEQYF; CDR3nt: TGTGCCAGCAGCGTAGGCGACTTATACTACGAGCAGTACTTC; abundance: .; v_gene: TRBV9; j_gene: TRBJ2-7; d_gene: .
CDR3aa: CASSKLPQGNTEAFF; CDR3nt: TGTGCCAGCAGCAAACTCCCTCAGGGGAACACTGAAGCTTTCTTT; abundance: .; v_gene: TRBV28; j_gene: TRBJ1-1; d_gene: .
CDR3aa: CASTKTGNSPLHF; CDR3nt: TGTGCCAGCACTAAGACAGGCAATTCACCCCTCCACTTT; abundance: few; v_gene: TRBV6-4; j_gene: TRBJ1-6; d_gene: .
CDR3aa: CAWRTTGIKEAFF; CDR3nt: TGTGCCTGGCGAACTACCGGGATCAAAGAAGCTTTCTTT; abundance: few; v_gene: TRBV30; j_gene: TRBJ1-1; d_gene: .
CDR3aa: CASSLGLLNTGELFF; CDR3nt: TGCGCCAGCAGCTTGGGGCTATTGAACACCGGGGAGCTGTTTTTT; abundance: .; v_gene: TRBV5-1; j_gene: TRBJ2-2; d_gene: .
CDR3aa: CASSRGTGLNIQYF; CDR3nt: TGTGCCAGCAGCCGAGGGACAGGCCTAAACATTCAGTACTTC; abundance: .; v_gene: TRBV7-2; j_gene: TRBJ2-4; d_gene: TRBD1
CDR3aa: CASLSQGAGANVLTF; CDR3nt: TGTGCCAGCCTGTCCCAGGGTGCTGGGGCCAACGTCCTGACTTTC; abundance: .; v_gene: TRBV6-1; j_gene: TRBJ2-6; d_gene: .
CDR3aa: CASSLATAVGTQYF; CDR3nt: TGTGCCAGCAGCTTGGCGACGGCCGTCGGGACCCAGTACTTC; abundance: .; v_gene: TRBV5-6; j_gene: TRBJ2-5; d_gene: .
CDR3aa: CASSKVKRGEGNTEAFF; CDR3nt: TGTGCCAGCAGCAAAGTTAAGCGCGGGGAGGGGAACACTGAAGCTTTCTTT; abundance: .; v_gene: TRBV21-1; j_gene: TRBJ1-1; d_gene: .
CDR3aa: CASSDPSTAATNEKLFF; CDR3nt: TGTGCCAGTAGTGATCCATCGACAGCTGCAACTAATGAAAAACTGTTTTTT; abundance: .; v_gene: TRBV19; j_gene: TRBJ1-4; d_gene: .
CDR3aa: CASSLDSGEGYTF; CDR3nt: TGTGCCAGCAGCTTAGATTCAGGGGAGGGCTACACCTTC; abundance: .; v_gene: TRBV11-2; j_gene: TRBJ1-2; d_gene: .
CDR3aa: CASSLQGSGEKLFF; CDR3nt: TGTGCCAGCAGCTTACAGGGATCAGGTGAAAAACTGTTTTTT; abundance: .; v_gene: TRBV7-2; j_gene: TRBJ1-4; d_gene: .
CDR3aa: CASSIERTRGYTF; CDR3nt: TGTGCCAGTAGTATAGAGCGGACGCGAGGCTACACCTTC; abundance: .; v_gene: TRBV19; j_gene: TRBJ1-2; d_gene: .
CDR3aa: CASSLVSADFGYTF; CDR3nt: TGTGCCAGCAGCTTAGTTTCGGCCGATTTCGGCTACACCTTC; abundance: few; v_gene: TRBV7-2; j_gene: TRBJ1-2; d_gene: .
CDR3aa: CASSQKTGVGNTIYF; CDR3nt: TGTGCCAGCAGCCAAAAGACAGGGGTCGGAAACACCATATATTTT; abundance: .; v_gene: TRBV9; j_gene: TRBJ1-3; d_gene: TRBD1
CDR3aa: CATSDKVWTSGPEEQYF; CDR3nt: TGTGCCACCAGCGACAAGGTTTGGACTAGCGGCCCTGAGGAGCAGTACTTC; abundance: .; v_gene: TRBV15; j_gene: TRBJ2-7; d_gene: TRBD2
CDR3aa: CASSQPTPGGGTYGYTF; CDR3nt: TGTGCCAGCAGCCAACCAACCCCAGGGGGTGGAACCTATGGCTACACCTTC; abundance: .; v_gene: TRBV4-2; j_gene: TRBJ1-2; d_gene: TRBD1
CDR3aa: CASSSRDPEETQYF; CDR3nt: TGCGCCAGCAGCTCCCGGGACCCCGAAGAGACCCAGTACTTC; abundance: .; v_gene: TRBV5-1; j_gene: TRBJ2-5; d_gene: .
CDR3aa: CSANRRGEQYF; CDR3nt: TGCAGTGCTAATAGACGGGGCGAGCAGTACTTC; abundance: .; v_gene: TRBV20-1; j_gene: TRBJ2-7; d_gene: .
CDR3aa: CASSEGQGAYNEQFF; CDR3nt: TGTGCCAGCAGTGAGGGACAGGGGGCCTACAATGAGCAGTTCTTC; abundance: .; v_gene: TRBV6-4; j_gene: TRBJ2-1; d_gene: TRBD1
CDR3aa: CASSFLSGGRTDTQYF; CDR3nt: TGTGCCAGCAGCTTCCTTAGCGGGGGGCGGACAGATACGCAGTATTTT; abundance: .; v_gene: TRBV7-2; j_gene: TRBJ2-3; d_gene: TRBD2
CDR3aa: CASSLGGVADTQYF; CDR3nt: TGTGCCAGCAGCTTAGGGGGGGTTGCAGATACGCAGTATTTT; abundance: .; v_gene: TRBV7-2; j_gene: TRBJ2-3; d_gene: .
CDR3aa: CASSPQHLYEQYF; CDR3nt: TGTGCCAGTAGCCCCCAACACCTCTACGAGCAGTACTTC; abundance: few; v_gene: TRBV19; j_gene: TRBJ2-7; d_gene: .